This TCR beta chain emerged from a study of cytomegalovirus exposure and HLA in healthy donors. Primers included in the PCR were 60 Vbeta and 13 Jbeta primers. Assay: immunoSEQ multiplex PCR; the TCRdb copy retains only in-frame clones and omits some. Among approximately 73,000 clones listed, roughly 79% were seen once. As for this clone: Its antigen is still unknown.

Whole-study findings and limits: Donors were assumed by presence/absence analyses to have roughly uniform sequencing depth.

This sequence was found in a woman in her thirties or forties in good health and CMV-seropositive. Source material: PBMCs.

CDR3 bases: TGTGCCTGGAGTGGGGGCCCAGAGCAGTTCTTC. Its protein is CAWSGGPEQFF. The V and J genes are TRBV30 and TRBJ2-1; tentative D call: TRBD1 (5 bases). Trimming cost V 1 base and J 10 bases, with 8 bases left between them. Germline lookup yields CDR1 GTSNPN and CDR2 SVGIG (reference sequence). This CDR3 region has 11 residues.